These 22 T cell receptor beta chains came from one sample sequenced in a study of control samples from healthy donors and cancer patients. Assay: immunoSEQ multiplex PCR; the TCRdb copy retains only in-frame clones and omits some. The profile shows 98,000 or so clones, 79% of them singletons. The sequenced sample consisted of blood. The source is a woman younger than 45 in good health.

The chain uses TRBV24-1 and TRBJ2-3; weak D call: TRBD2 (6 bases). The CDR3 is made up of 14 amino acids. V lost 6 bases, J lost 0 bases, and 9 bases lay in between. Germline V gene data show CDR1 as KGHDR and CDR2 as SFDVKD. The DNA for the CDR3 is TGTGCCACCAGTCGGGCGGGGAGCACAGATACGCAGTATTTT. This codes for CATSRAGSTDTQYF.

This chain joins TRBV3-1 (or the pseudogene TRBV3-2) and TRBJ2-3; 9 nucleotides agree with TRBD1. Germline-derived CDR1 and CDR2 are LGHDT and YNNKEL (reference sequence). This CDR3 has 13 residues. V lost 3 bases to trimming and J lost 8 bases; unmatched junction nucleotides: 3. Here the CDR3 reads CASSQETGGTQYF. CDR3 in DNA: TGTGCCAGCAGCCAGGAGACAGGGGGTACGCAGTATTTT.

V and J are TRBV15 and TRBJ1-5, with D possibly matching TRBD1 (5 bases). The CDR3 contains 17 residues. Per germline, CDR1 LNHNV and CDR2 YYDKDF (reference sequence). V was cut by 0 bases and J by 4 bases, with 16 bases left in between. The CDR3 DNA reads TGTGCCACCAGCAGAGACGCGGGACGAAGAATGAATCAGCCCCAGCATTTT. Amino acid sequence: CATSRDAGRRMNQPQHF.

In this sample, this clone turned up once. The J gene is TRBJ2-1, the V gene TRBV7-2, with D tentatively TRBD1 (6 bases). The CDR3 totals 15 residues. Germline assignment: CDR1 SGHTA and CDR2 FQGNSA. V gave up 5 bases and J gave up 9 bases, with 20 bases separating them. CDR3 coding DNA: TGTGCCAGCAGCACGGTAGCCGACAGGTTCGGTGAGCAGTTCTTC. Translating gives CASSTVADRFGEQFF. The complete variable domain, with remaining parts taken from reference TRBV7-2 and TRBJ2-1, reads GAGVSQSPSNKVTEKGKDVELRCDPISGHTALYWYRQSLGQGLEFLIYFQGNSAPDKSGLPSDRFSAERTGGSVSTLTIQRTQQEDSAVYLCASSTVADRFGEQFFGPGTRLTVL.

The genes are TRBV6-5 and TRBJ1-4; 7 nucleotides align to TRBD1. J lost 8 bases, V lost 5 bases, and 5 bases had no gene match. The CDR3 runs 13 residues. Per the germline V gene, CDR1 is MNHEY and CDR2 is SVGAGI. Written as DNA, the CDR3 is TGTGCCAGCAGTCGACAGGGTGGGGAAAAACTGTTTTTT. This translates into CASSRQGGEKLFF.

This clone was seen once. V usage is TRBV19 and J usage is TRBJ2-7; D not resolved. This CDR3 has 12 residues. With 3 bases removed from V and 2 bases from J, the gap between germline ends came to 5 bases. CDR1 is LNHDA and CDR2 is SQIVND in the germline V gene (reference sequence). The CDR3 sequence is CASSISPYEQYF. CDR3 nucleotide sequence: TGTGCCAGTAGTATTTCGCCCTACGAGCAGTACTTC. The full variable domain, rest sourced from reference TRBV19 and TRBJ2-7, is DGGITQSPKYLFRKEGQNVTLSCEQNLNHDAMYWYRQDPGQGLRLIYYSQIVNDFQKGDIAEGYSVSREKKESFPLTVTSAQKNPTAFYLCASSISPYEQYFGPGTRLTVT.

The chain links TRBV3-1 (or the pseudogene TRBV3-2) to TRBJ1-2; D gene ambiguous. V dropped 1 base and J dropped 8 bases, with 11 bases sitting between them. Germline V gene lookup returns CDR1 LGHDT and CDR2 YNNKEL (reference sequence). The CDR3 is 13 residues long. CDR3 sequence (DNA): TGTGCCAGCAGCCAAGTCGACGGGAAAGGCTACACCTTC. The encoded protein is CASSQVDGKGYTF.

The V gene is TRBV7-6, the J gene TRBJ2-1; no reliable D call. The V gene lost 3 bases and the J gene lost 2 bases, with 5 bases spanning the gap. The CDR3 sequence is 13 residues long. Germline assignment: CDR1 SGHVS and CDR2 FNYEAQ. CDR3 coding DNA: TGTGCCAGCAGCTTTACTACCTACAATGAGCAGTTCTTC. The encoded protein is CASSFTTYNEQFF. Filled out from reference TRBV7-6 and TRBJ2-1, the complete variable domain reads GAGVSQSPRYKVTKRGQDVALRCDPISGHVSLYWYRQALGQGPEFLTYFNYEAQQDKSGLPNDRFSAERPEGSISTLTIQRTEQRDSAMYRCASSFTTYNEQFFGPGTRLTVL.

Here the CDR3 DNA reads TGCGCCAGCAGCCAAACAAAACGGGACAGGGAGGGGCCCCAGCATTTT. Protein: CASSQTKRDREGPQHF. The chain combines TRBV4-3 with TRBJ1-5, with 9 bases aligning to TRBD1. V lost 2 bases to trimming and J lost 9 bases; unmatched junction nucleotides: 11. Germline V gives CDR1 LGHNA, CDR2 YSLEER. The CDR3 sequence is 16 residues long.

For the CDR3, the DNA is TGTGCCAGCAGCTTACTTTCCGGGGAAGGGGCTAACTATGGCTACACCTTC. Encoded protein: CASSLLSGEGANYGYTF. The chain carries TRBV7-6 and TRBJ1-2; D might be TRBD1 (5 bases). CDR1 is SGHVS and CDR2 is FNYEAQ in the germline V gene. The CDR3 extends over 17 amino acids. Trimming shortened V by 2 bases and J by 0 bases, and 16 bases separated the two germline ends.

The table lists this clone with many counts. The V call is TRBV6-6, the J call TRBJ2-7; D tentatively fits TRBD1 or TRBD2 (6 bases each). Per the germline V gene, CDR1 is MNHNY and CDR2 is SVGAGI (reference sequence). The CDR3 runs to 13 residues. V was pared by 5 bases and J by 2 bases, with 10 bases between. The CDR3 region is CASSGGTTYEQYF. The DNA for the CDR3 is TGTGCCAGCAGTGGGGGGACAACCTACGAGCAGTACTTC.

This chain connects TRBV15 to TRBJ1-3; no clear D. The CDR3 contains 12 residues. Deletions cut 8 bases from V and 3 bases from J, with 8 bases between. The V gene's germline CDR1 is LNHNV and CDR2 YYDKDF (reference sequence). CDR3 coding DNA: TGTGCCACCGGGTGGTATGGAAACACCATATATTTT. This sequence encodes CATGWYGNTIYF.

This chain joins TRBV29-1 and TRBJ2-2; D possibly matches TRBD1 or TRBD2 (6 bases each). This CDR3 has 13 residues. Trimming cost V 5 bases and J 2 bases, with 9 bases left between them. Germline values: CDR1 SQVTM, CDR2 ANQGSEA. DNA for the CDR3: TGCAGCGTTCGGGGGCTTAACACCGGGGAGCTGTTTTTT. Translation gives CSVRGLNTGELFF.

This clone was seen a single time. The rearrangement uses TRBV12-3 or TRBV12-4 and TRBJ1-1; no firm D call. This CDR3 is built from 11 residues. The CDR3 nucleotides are TGTGTAACGCGGGAGAACACTGAAGCTTTCTTT. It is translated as CVTRENTEAFF.

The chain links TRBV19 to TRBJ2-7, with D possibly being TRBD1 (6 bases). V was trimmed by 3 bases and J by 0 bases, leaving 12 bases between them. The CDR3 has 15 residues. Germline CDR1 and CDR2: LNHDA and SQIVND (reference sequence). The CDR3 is CASSITGRGSYEQYF. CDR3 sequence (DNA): TGTGCCAGTAGTATTACCGGCAGGGGCTCCTACGAGCAGTACTTC.

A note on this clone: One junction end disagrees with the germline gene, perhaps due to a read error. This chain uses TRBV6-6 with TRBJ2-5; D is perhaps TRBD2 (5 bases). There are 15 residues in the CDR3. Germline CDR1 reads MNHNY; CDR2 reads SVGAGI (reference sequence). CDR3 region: CASSYLRVGQETQYF. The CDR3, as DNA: TGTGCCAGCAGCTACTTGAGGGTAGGCCAAGAGACCCAGTACTTC.

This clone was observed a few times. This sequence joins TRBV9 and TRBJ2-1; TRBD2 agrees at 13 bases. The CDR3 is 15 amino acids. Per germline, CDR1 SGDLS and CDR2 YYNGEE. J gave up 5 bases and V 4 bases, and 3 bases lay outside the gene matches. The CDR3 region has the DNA TGTGCCAGCAGCACTAGCGGGGGGGCCCACAATGAGCAGTTCTTC. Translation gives CASSTSGGAHNEQFF.

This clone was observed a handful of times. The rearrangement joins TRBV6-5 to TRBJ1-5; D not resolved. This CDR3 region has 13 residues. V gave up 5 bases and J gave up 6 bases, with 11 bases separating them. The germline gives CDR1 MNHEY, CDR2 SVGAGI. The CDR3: CASSPSASQPQHF. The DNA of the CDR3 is TGTGCCAGCAGTCCATCAGCTTCTCAGCCCCAGCATTTT.

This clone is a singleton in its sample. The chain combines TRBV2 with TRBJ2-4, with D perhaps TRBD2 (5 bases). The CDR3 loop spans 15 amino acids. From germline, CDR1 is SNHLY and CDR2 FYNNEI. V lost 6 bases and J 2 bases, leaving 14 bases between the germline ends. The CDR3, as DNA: TGTGCCAGCAGCAGCAACATCGGGACCAAAAACATTCAGTACTTC. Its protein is CASSSNIGTKNIQYF.

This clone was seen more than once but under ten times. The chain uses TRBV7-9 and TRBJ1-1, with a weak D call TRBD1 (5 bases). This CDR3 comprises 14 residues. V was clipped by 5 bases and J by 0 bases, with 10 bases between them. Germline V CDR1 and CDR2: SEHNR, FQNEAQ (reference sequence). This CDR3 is CASSQQVMNTEAFF. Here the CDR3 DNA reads TGTGCCAGCAGCCAACAGGTAATGAACACTGAAGCTTTCTTT.

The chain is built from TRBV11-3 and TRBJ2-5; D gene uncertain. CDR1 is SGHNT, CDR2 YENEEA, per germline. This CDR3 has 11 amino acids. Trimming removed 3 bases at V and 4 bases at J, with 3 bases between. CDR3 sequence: CASSFLETQYF. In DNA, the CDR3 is TGTGCCAGCAGCTTCCTAGAGACCCAGTACTTC.

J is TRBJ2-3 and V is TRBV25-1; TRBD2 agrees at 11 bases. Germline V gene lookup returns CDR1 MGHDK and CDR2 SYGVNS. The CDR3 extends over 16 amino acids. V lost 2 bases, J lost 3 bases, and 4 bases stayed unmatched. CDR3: CASSERLAGITDTQYF. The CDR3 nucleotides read TGTGCCAGCAGTGAACGACTAGCGGGGATAACAGATACGCAGTATTTT.